Sequencing of this T cell receptor beta chain was carried out in a study of T cell changes during pregnancy in multiple sclerosis. Clones were read by immunoSEQ multiplex PCR, and TCRdb kept only the in-frame ones, dropping some. The data contain 30,000 to 35,000 clones, 90% of them singletons. CDR1 and CDR2 from the germline V gene are SNHLY and FYNNEI. This CDR3 spans 11 amino acids. The ends were cut back, 7 bases at V and 3 bases at J, with 7 bases in the middle. This sample comprised CD8+ T cells from peripheral blood mononuclear cells, obtained in the first trimester of pregnancy. The chain uses TRBV2 and TRBJ2-7, with D maybe TRBD2 (6 bases). This clonotype originated in a female donor with multiple sclerosis, enrolled in a pregnancy study. CDR3 protein: CASTEGYEQYF. DNA for the CDR3: TGTGCCAGCACGGAGGGCTACGAGCAGTACTTC.